A selection of T cell receptor beta chains follows, all from one sample in a study of blood T cell repertoires in COVID-19. Data came from immunoSEQ multiplex PCR; TCRdb stores just in-frame clones and leaves some out. This table has about 100,000 clones, approximately 92% appearing once. The specimen sequenced was peripheral blood. These receptors all stem from a man in his 70s with acute or convalescent COVID-19. The CDR3 runs from the conserved cysteine through the conserved F or W. The D gene is left open where the match is weak. Clone size appears in some rows only: once, few, many, or a class for an expanded clone.

j_call clone_size v_call d_call cdr3_aa cdr3_nt
TRBJ2-1 . TRBV27 . CASSTQGSYNEQFF TGTGCCAGCAGTACCCAGGGTTCCTACAATGAGCAGTTCTTC
TRBJ2-7 few TRBV11-3 TRBD1 CASSLHRTGSSYEQYF TGTGCCAGCAGCCTCCACCGGACAGGGAGCTCCTACGAGCAGTACTTC
TRBJ1-6 . TRBV5-1 . CASSLRQSSYNSPLHF TGCGCCAGCAGCCTCCGACAGAGCTCCTATAATTCACCCCTCCACTTT
TRBJ1-5 . TRBV28 TRBD1 CASSFWAGGRQPQHF TGTGCCAGCAGTTTTTGGGCAGGGGGCCGGCAGCCCCAGCATTTT
TRBJ1-5 once TRBV2 . CASSVGRGGQPQHF TGTGCCAGCAGTGTGGGGAGAGGCGGCCAGCCCCAGCATTTT
TRBJ1-6 . TRBV7-9 TRBD1 CASSLRGQGNSPLHF TGTGCCAGCAGCTTAAGAGGACAGGGGAATTCACCCCTCCACTTT
TRBJ2-1 . TRBV27 TRBD1 CASSLSLTGVPNEQFF TGTGCCAGCAGTTTATCCCTGACAGGGGTCCCCAATGAGCAGTTCTTC
TRBJ2-2 . TRBV5-1 TRBD2 CASSWGLAGGNGELFF TGCGCCAGCAGCTGGGGACTAGCGGGAGGAAACGGGGAGCTGTTTTTT
TRBJ2-7 . TRBV7-2 . CASSPAYEQYF TGTGCCAGCAGCCCGGCCTACGAGCAGTACTTC
TRBJ1-1 . TRBV9 TRBD1 CASSVLIGQGMNTEAFF TGTGCCAGCAGCGTCTTGATAGGACAGGGAATGAACACTGAAGCTTTCTTT
TRBJ2-3 . TRBV28 TRBD1 CASSLGQGSTDTQYF TGTGCCAGCAGTTTAGGACAGGGGAGCACAGATACGCAGTATTTT
TRBJ1-3 . TRBV19 TRBD1 CASSVHHRGRNTIYF TGTGCCAGTAGTGTCCACCACAGGGGTCGAAACACCATATATTTT
TRBJ2-3 . TRBV29-1 TRBD2 CSVDSGTSTDTQYF TGCAGCGTTGATAGCGGGACTAGCACAGATACGCAGTATTTT
TRBJ2-7 . TRBV5-1 . CASRYGSSYEQYF TGCGCCAGCCGCTACGGTAGCTCCTACGAGCAGTACTTC
TRBJ1-1 . TRBV30 . CAWSVLDTAEAFF TGTGCCTGGAGTGTACTTGACACCGCCGAAGCTTTCTTT
TRBJ2-7 . TRBV6-5 TRBD1 CASRTGGLYEQYF TGTGCCAGCAGGACAGGGGGCCTCTACGAGCAGTACTTC
TRBJ1-6 . TRBV3-1/TRBV3-2 . CASSQFAGSPLHF TGTGCCAGCAGCCAATTTGCGGGTTCACCCCTCCACTTT
TRBJ2-5 . TRBV30 TRBD2 CAWSVGTSGAETQYF TGTGCCTGGAGTGTCGGGACTAGCGGGGCCGAGACCCAGTACTTC
TRBJ1-2 . TRBV7-8 TRBD1 CASSLIRDSPNYGYTF TGTGCCAGCAGCTTAATTCGGGACAGCCCTAACTATGGCTACACCTTC
TRBJ2-1 . TRBV6-1 TRBD2 CASSETAGGSSYNEQFF TGTGCCAGCAGTGAAACAGCCGGCGGGAGCTCCTACAATGAGCAGTTCTTC
TRBJ2-7 . TRBV28 . CASRRSPSYEQYF TGTGCCAGCAGGCGGAGTCCCTCCTACGAGCAGTACTTC
TRBJ2-7 . TRBV11-2 . CASSLTLLTGGEQYF TGTGCCAGCAGCTTAACCCTCTTGACAGGCGGAGAGCAGTACTTC
TRBJ2-2 . TRBV5-1 . CASSLGPAGELFF TGCGCCAGCAGCTTGGGTCCGGCCGGGGAGCTGTTTTTT
TRBJ1-1 . TRBV11-2 . CASSLDLGQGIQAFF TGTGCCAGCAGCTTAGATCTGGGGCAGGGTATTCAAGCTTTCTTT
TRBJ2-7 . TRBV5-3 TRBD2 CARTGSGRLSYEQYF TGTGCCAGAACCGGGAGCGGGAGGTTATCATACGAGCAGTACTTC
TRBJ2-1 . TRBV5-1 TRBD2 CASSWAGLERYNEQFF TGCGCCAGCAGCTGGGCAGGACTAGAGCGGTACAATGAGCAGTTCTTC
TRBJ1-2 . TRBV28 . CASSLSYGYTF TGTGCCAGCAGTTTATCCTACGGCTACACCTTC
TRBJ2-5 many TRBV7-9 TRBD2 CASSLVAGDLETQYF TGTGCCAGCAGCTTAGTAGCGGGAGACTTAGAGACCCAGTACTTC
TRBJ1-6 . TRBV7-2 TRBD1 CASSPRQGLMPPLHF TGTGCCAGCAGCCCAAGACAGGGACTGATGCCACCCCTCCACTTT
TRBJ1-1 . TRBV7-6 . CASSPRGGTEAFF TGTGCCAGCAGTCCTCGGGGAGGCACTGAAGCTTTCTTT
TRBJ1-1 . TRBV4-3 . CASSQAGGIGTEAFF TGCGCCAGCAGCCAAGCTGGGGGGATTGGCACTGAAGCTTTCTTT
TRBJ2-7 . TRBV28 . CASSLIEDRSLYF TGTGCCAGCAGTTTAATAGAGGACAGAAGTCTGTACTTC